This TCR beta chain was retrieved from a study of control samples from healthy donors and cancer patients. Libraries were prepared by immunoSEQ multiplex PCR; TCRdb keeps only in-frame clonotypes and omits some of them. The data contain some 120,000 clones, approximately 90% of them singletons. Per germline, CDR1 SQVTM and CDR2 ANQGSEA. This CDR3 is 16 amino acids long. V lost 0 bases to trimming and J lost 4 bases; unmatched junction nucleotides: 9. Sequenced: blood. V gene TRBV29-1 combines with J gene TRBJ2-1; 7 nucleotides align to TRBD2. The receptor was derived from a man aged 18 to 30 in good health. The CDR3 sequence: CSVEDLGASGYNEQFF. The CDR3 DNA reads TGCAGCGTTGAAGATCTTGGGGCTAGCGGTTACAATGAGCAGTTCTTC.